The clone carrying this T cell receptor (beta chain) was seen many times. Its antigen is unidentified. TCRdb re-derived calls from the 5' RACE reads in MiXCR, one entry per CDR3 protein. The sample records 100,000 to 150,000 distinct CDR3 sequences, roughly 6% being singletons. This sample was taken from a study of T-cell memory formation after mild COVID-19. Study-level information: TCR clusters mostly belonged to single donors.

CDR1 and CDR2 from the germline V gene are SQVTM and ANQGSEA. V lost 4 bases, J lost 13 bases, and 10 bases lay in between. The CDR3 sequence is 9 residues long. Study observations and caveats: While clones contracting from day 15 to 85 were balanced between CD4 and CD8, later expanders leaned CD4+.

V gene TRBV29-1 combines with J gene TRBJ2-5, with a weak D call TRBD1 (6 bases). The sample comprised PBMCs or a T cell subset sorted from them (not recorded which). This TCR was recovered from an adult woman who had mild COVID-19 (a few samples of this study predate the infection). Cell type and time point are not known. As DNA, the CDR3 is TGCAGCGTTGCAGGGGCGTTGTACTTC. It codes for CSVAGALYF.